Listed here is a single T cell receptor (beta chain). Its cognate antigen is unknown. The data were obtained in a study of T cell responses to AZD1222 COVID-19 vaccine. General observations from the study: White British ancestry dominated among donors, who included more females, and clonal diversity was possibly underestimated.

Sequencing used immunoSEQ multiplex PCR; TCRdb keeps in-frame clones, though not all of them. The sample has 120,000 or so clones, 90% seen once. The length of the CDR3 is 14 residues. V lost 4 bases to trimming and J lost 5 bases; unmatched junction nucleotides: 4. Germline loops: CDR1 SGHRS, CDR2 YFSETQ. The V call is TRBV5-1, the J call TRBJ1-5, with 9 nucleotides matching TRBD1. The sequencing used peripheral blood, collected on day 0 of MenACWY control vaccination. The receptor was isolated from an adult in good health. The CDR3 DNA follows: TGCGCCAGCAGCCAGGACAGGGGAGATCAGCCCCAGCATTTT. Encoded protein: CASSQDRGDQPQHF.